The TCR beta chain under discussion was sequenced for a study of CD8 T cells in Susac syndrome. Study overall: Patients with Susac syndrome were therapy-naive, on corticosteroids, or on intravenous immunoglobulin alone at blood draw.

CD8+ and CD4+ T cells from blood underwent TCR beta sequencing, which was carried out in a high-throughput format. Trimming removed 5 bases at V and 3 bases at J, with 16 bases between. The CDR3 loop spans 15 amino acids. Germline assignment: CDR1 MDHEN and CDR2 SYDVKM. With regard to this clonotype: Its antigen is unknown.

The RNA input was about 0.5 to 1 ug, and it was reverse transcribed with random hexamers. TCR beta CDR3 was amplified by immunoSEQ covering 54 Vbeta and 13 Jbeta. TCRdb processed the immunoSEQ multiplex PCR reads anew with MiXCR; each CDR3 protein has one entry. The sample consists of 100,000 to 150,000 distinct CDR3 sequences, over 90% of them appearing once. General observations from the study: Clonal expansion was not observed in the Susac syndrome CD4+ T cell repertoires.

Sequencing was done on a sample of CD4+ T cells from PBMCs. The chain carries TRBV28 and TRBJ1-1; D is ambiguous. This receptor was obtained from a human donor with Susac syndrome. The DNA of the CDR3 is TGTGCCAGCAGTGGAGGACGCGGGATCCACACTGAAGCTTTCTTT. Translating gives CASSGGRGIHTEAFF. The complete variable domain, with remaining parts taken from reference TRBV28 and TRBJ1-1, reads DVKVTQSSRYLVKRTGEKVFLECVQDMDHENMFWYRQDPGLGLRLIYFSYDVKMKEKGDIPEGYSVSREKKERFSLILESASTNQTSMYLCASSGGRGIHTEAFFGQGTRLTVV.